A single sample is the source of the 26 T cell receptor beta chains below, sequenced in a study of CXCR3-negative and CXCR3-positive naive CD8 T cells. UMI labels and 5' RACE were used to prepare the TRB cDNA libraries. TCRdb processed the 5' RACE reads again and assigns one entry to each CDR3 protein, with no DNA. Seen in this sample are 100,000 to 150,000 distinct CDR3 sequences; the ten most common clones hold approximately 0.29%. Specimen: naive CXCR3- CD8+ T cells from blood. Subset noted: CD45RO-CCR7+CD27+CD95- naive CD8+ T cells lacking CXCR3 (TNR3-). The origin of the receptors is a human donor in good health. Some clones in this sample may be carry-over from other donors' samples.

The gene calls are TRBV7-9 and TRBJ2-7; with no DNA, the TCRdb D assignment of TRBD1 cannot be verified. Germline CDR1 SEHNR, CDR2 FQNEAQ (reference sequence). This CDR3 region has 13 residues. CDR3 region: CASSPPGVHEQYF.

The chain recombines TRBV20-1 with TRBJ2-7. This CDR3 region has 13 residues. Germline CDR1 and CDR2: DFQATT and SNEGSKA (reference sequence). The chain's CDR3 is CSARDSFDYEQYF.

The CDR3: CSVLSGSSYNEQFF. This sequence joins TRBV29-1 and TRBJ2-1; TCRdb returns TRBD2, unconfirmable since there is no DNA. CDR3 size: 14 residues. Per the germline V gene, CDR1 is SQVTM and CDR2 is ANQGSEA.

This chain joins TRBV6-6 and TRBJ1-1; with no DNA, the TCRdb D assignment of TRBD1 cannot be verified. The CDR3 covers 13 residues. Germline CDR1 MNHNY, CDR2 SVGAGI (reference sequence). CDR3 protein: CASTLGGNTEAFF.

The chain has TRBV29-1 and TRBJ2-1; TCRdb's D call of TRBD1 is untestable without DNA. The CDR3 has 13 amino acids. The germline gives CDR1 SQVTM, CDR2 ANQGSEA. The CDR3 here is CSVAGQSSNEQFF.

This chain uses TRBV7-9 with TRBJ2-1; as DNA is missing, the TRBD2 call by TCRdb cannot be tested. The CDR3 has 19 residues. The germline gives CDR1 SEHNR, CDR2 FQNEAQ (reference sequence). This chain's CDR3 is CASSTLGLAGGPTYNEQFF.

The chain joins TRBV4-1 to TRBJ1-2; the TCRdb D gene call, TRBD1, has no DNA to confirm it. Germline V lookup: CDR1 MGHRA, CDR2 YSYEKL. CDR3 size: 15 residues. CDR3 protein: CASSQGPTGLDGYTF.

The chain recombines TRBV15 with TRBJ1-4; with no DNA, the TCRdb D assignment of TRBD1 cannot be verified. This CDR3 is built from 15 residues. In germline, CDR1 is LNHNV, CDR2 YYDKDF (reference sequence). This CDR3 is CATSRGQPTNEKLFF.

This chain joins TRBV9 and TRBJ2-5; the TRBD2 assignment by TCRdb is unverifiable without DNA. The CDR3 has 15 amino acids. Germline CDR1 is SGDLS and CDR2 is YYNGEE. The CDR3 sequence is CASSETPGASETQYF.

The chain uses TRBV28 and TRBJ2-3; TCRdb's D call of TRBD2 is untestable without DNA. From germline, CDR1 is MDHEN and CDR2 SYDVKM. The CDR3 covers 16 residues. This chain's CDR3 is CASSFARTTSTDTQYF.

V gene TRBV5-1 combines with J gene TRBJ1-2; TCRdb designates TRBD1, a call that cannot be tested without DNA. CDR3 length: 15 residues. Per the germline V gene, CDR1 is SGHRS and CDR2 is YFSETQ. CDR3 in amino acids: CASRAASTGNYGYTF.

The V gene is TRBV19, the J gene TRBJ2-2; TCRdb designates TRBD1, a call that cannot be tested without DNA. This CDR3 has 15 amino acids. The germline V gene has CDR1 LNHDA and CDR2 SQIVND (reference sequence). CDR3 sequence reads: CASSAGQENTGELFF.

This sequence joins TRBV7-9 and TRBJ1-2. This CDR3 is built from 12 residues. The germline CDR1 and CDR2 sequences are SEHNR and FQNEAQ (reference sequence). The CDR3 is CASKTADYGYTF.

The chain carries TRBV29-1 and TRBJ2-3; no DNA is available, so the TRBD1 call from TCRdb remains unchecked. The germline gives CDR1 SQVTM, CDR2 ANQGSEA. The CDR3 loop spans 15 amino acids. The chain's CDR3 is CSAERQGASTDTQYF.

The chain uses TRBV14 and TRBJ1-2; TCRdb calls TRBD1, which cannot be checked without DNA. The length of the CDR3 is 16 residues. CDR1 SGHDN and CDR2 FVKESK come from the germline V gene. The CDR3 region is CASSQDFRTGGYGYTF.

V usage is TRBV28 and J usage is TRBJ1-2; TCRdb's D call of TRBD1 is untestable without DNA. The length of the CDR3 is 14 residues. Germline V CDR1 and CDR2: MDHEN, SYDVKM. This CDR3 reads CASRAGTGGNGYTF.

V is TRBV28 and J is TRBJ2-7. The CDR3 has 11 amino acids. In germline, CDR1 is MDHEN, CDR2 SYDVKM. The chain's CDR3 is CASSPGRGQYF. The variable domain in full, completed from reference TRBV28 and TRBJ2-7, reads DVKVTQSSRYLVKRTGEKVFLECVQDMDHENMFWYRQDPGLGLRLIYFSYDVKMKEKGDIPEGYSVSREKKERFSLILESASTNQTSMYLCASSPGRGQYFGPGTRLTVT.

The chain has TRBV7-9 and TRBJ1-5; TCRdb names TRBD1, which stays unverified in the absence of DNA. Looked up from germline, CDR1 is SEHNR and CDR2 is FQNEAQ (reference sequence). This CDR3 contains 14 residues. The chain's CDR3 is CASSDRDSNQPQHF.

V usage is TRBV5-1 and J usage is TRBJ1-1. The V gene's germline CDR1 is SGHRS and CDR2 YFSETQ. This CDR3 spans 14 amino acids. CDR3 residues: CASSLGFGNTEAFF.

The chain links TRBV6-4 to TRBJ2-1; TCRdb's D call of TRBD1 is untestable without DNA. Looked up from germline, CDR1 is MRHNA and CDR2 is SNTAGT. The length of the CDR3 is 13 residues. Here the CDR3 reads CASSDSPGGEQFF.

CDR3: CASSLLAGGANEQFF. The chain uses TRBV7-6 and TRBJ2-1; the D gene TCRdb calls, TRBD2, cannot be checked with no DNA. The CDR3 consists of 15 residues. Germline V gene data show CDR1 as SGHVS and CDR2 as FNYEAQ.

This chain links TRBV9 with TRBJ2-1; TCRdb outputs TRBD1, but without DNA this stays unchecked. The germline V gene encodes CDR1 SGDLS and CDR2 YYNGEE. The CDR3 is 16 residues long. The CDR3 loop is CASSVAGRVVGNEQFF. The whole variable domain, filled in from reference TRBV9 and TRBJ2-1, reads DSGVTQTPKHLITATGQRVTLRCSPRSGDLSVYWYQQSLDQGLQFLIQYYNGEERAKGNILERFSAQQFPDLHSELNLSSLELGDSALYFCASSVAGRVVGNEQFFGPGTRLTVL.

The V call is TRBV4-3, the J call TRBJ2-2; no DNA is available, so the TRBD1 call from TCRdb remains unchecked. The CDR3 totals 20 residues. The germline CDR1 and CDR2 sequences are LGHNA and YSLEER. The CDR3 here is CASSQDPPGGQGGGTGELFF.

The V and J genes are TRBV15 and TRBJ2-1. The CDR3 is made up of 14 amino acids. Germline assignment: CDR1 LNHNV and CDR2 YYDKDF (reference sequence). CDR3 sequence: CATSPDRAYNEQFF.

This chain's CDR3 is CASTPGLSDQETQYF. This chain connects TRBV4-3 to TRBJ2-5; the D call of TRBD2 rests on TCRdb alone, since no DNA is present to check it. This CDR3 has 15 amino acids. The germline gives CDR1 LGHNA, CDR2 YSLEER.

The rearrangement uses TRBV4-3 and TRBJ1-3. The CDR3 is 12 residues long. CDR1 and CDR2 (germline): LGHNA, YSLEER. The chain's CDR3 is CASSQDANTIYF.